A single T cell receptor (beta chain) is shown here with its context. Antigen: not known. Primed by a sample-barcoded 5' primer and a J-beta primer mix, a second PCR proceeded for roughly 7 to 12 cycles. Each cDNA molecule received a tag from a template-switch adaptor that had 12 random nucleotides. MiXCR, applied by TCRdb to the 5' RACE reads, yields one record per CDR3 protein. Of roughly 800,000 distinct CDR3 sequences in the sample, 58% were seen once. The CDR3 consists of 13 residues. V gave up 6 bases and J gave up 8 bases, with 16 bases separating them. Germline V gene sequence: CDR1 SEHNR, CDR2 FQNEAQ (reference sequence). These data originate in a study of blood T cells in healthy people across ages. Study-level points and caveats: Donors of long life had a larger count of naive CD4+ cells and greater diversity than aged donors.

This sequence joins TRBV7-9 and TRBJ1-2; D is perhaps TRBD1 (6 bases). Sequences were obtained from blood. The TCR originated in a man under 40 in good health. The CDR3 DNA sequence: TGTGCCAGCAGACCTAACGGAGGGGGGGGCTACACCTTC. Protein: CASRPNGGGGYTF.